Each of the 18 T cell receptor beta chains below was sequenced from the same sample in a study of T cell responses to AZD1222 COVID-19 vaccine. Using immunoSEQ multiplex PCR, the repertoire was profiled, and TCRdb retains in-frame clones only, with some absent. The sample records around 160,000 clones, around nine tenths being singletons. The sample was peripheral blood, taken on day 0 of MenACWY control vaccination. The source of these receptors is an adult in good health.

This chain joins TRBV7-9 and TRBJ2-5; the D call may be TRBD1 or TRBD2 (5 bases each). Per germline, CDR1 SEHNR and CDR2 FQNEAQ (reference sequence). The CDR3 covers 15 residues. V was clipped by 5 bases and J by 5 bases, with 18 bases between them. CDR3 amino acids: CASSAADRGRETQYF. CDR3 nucleotide sequence: TGTGCCAGCAGCGCCGCCGATCGGGGACGGGAGACCCAGTACTTC.

Written as DNA, the CDR3 is TGTGCCAGTAGTATGGTTGGATACGGGACAGTGAATCAGCCCCAGCATTTT. Amino acid sequence: CASSMVGYGTVNQPQHF. The rearrangement joins TRBV19 to TRBJ1-5; 7 bases map to TRBD1. This CDR3 is 17 amino acids long. From germline, CDR1 is LNHDA and CDR2 SQIVND (reference sequence). V was pared by 3 bases and J by 4 bases, with 12 bases of the junction left unmatched.

This chain's CDR3 is CSARDPTNTGELFF. CDR3 DNA: TGCAGCGCCCGAGACCCGACGAACACCGGGGAGCTGTTTTTT. The rearrangement joins TRBV29-1 to TRBJ2-2; D unresolved. Germline CDR1 reads SQVTM; CDR2 reads ANQGSEA. The CDR3 loop spans 14 amino acids. Trimming stripped 7 bases from V and 0 bases from J, with 12 bases between.

The chain uses TRBV4-1 and TRBJ2-5; D is unresolved. Germline V gene lookup returns CDR1 MGHRA and CDR2 YSYEKL. The CDR3 runs 13 residues. V dropped 2 bases and J dropped 1 base, with 5 bases sitting between them. DNA of the CDR3: TGCGCCAGCAGCCAATACTCCCAAGAGACCCAGTACTTC. Translating gives CASSQYSQETQYF.

The rearrangement links TRBV6-5 to TRBJ1-6, with 8 nucleotides matching TRBD1. Per germline, CDR1 MNHEY and CDR2 SVGAGI. CDR3 length: 15 amino acids. Losses at the gene ends were 6 bases for V and 7 bases for J; bases not matched to a gene: 8. In DNA, the CDR3 is TGTGCCAGCAGCGGTGGACAGGGACTAAATTCACCCCTCCACTTT. Its protein is CASSGGQGLNSPLHF.

This rearrangement joins TRBV11-2 to TRBJ1-2; D uncertain. CDR1 is SGHAT, CDR2 FQNNGV, per germline. The V and J ends lost 3 bases and 4 bases respectively, with 12 bases between them. This CDR3 comprises 14 residues. The CDR3 loop is CASSLRAESYGYTF. The CDR3 DNA reads TGTGCCAGCAGCTTGAGGGCGGAATCCTATGGCTACACCTTC.

This sequence joins TRBV28 and TRBJ1-4; D not certain. The V gene lost 3 bases and the J gene lost 5 bases, with 13 bases spanning the gap. Germline V CDR1 and CDR2: MDHEN, SYDVKM. CDR3 length: 15 residues. CDR3 protein: CASSFGSGFNEKLFF. The CDR3 bases are TGTGCCAGCAGTTTTGGGTCCGGATTCAATGAAAAACTGTTTTTT.

The chain uses TRBV7-3 and TRBJ2-1; 15 bases align to TRBD2. Trimming took 6 bases from V and 4 from J; bases not matched to a gene: 7. CDR1 and CDR2 (germline): SGHTA, FQGTGA. This CDR3 spans 17 amino acids. CDR3 nucleotide sequence: TGTGCCAGCAGTATCACCGGGACTAGCGGGGGGTACAATGAGCAGTTCTTC. Translating it yields CASSITGTSGGYNEQFF.

The chain couples TRBV29-1 to TRBJ2-5, with D perhaps TRBD2 (7 bases). From germline, CDR1 is SQVTM and CDR2 ANQGSEA. CDR3 length: 13 residues. V lost 6 bases, J lost 5 bases, and 16 bases lay in between. The CDR3: CSVGGGIGETQYF. The CDR3 DNA reads TGCAGCGTGGGAGGGGGAATTGGTGAGACCCAGTACTTC. Drawing the rest from reference TRBV29-1 and TRBJ2-5, the complete variable domain is SAVISQKPSRDICQRGTSLTIQCQVDSQVTMMFWYRQQPGQSLTLIATANQGSEATYESGFVIDKFPISRPNLTFSTLTVSNMSPEDSSIYLCSVGGGIGETQYFGPGTRLLVL.

The chain links TRBV19 to TRBJ2-6; a weak D match, TRBD1 (6 bases). The CDR3 contains 15 residues. V was cut by 8 bases and J by 0 bases, with 11 bases left in between. The germline V gene has CDR1 LNHDA and CDR2 SQIVND (reference sequence). This CDR3 reads CASVRGGSGANVLTF. CDR3 DNA sequence: TGTGCCAGTGTAAGAGGGGGCTCTGGGGCCAACGTCCTGACTTTC.

J is TRBJ2-1 and V is TRBV3-1 (or the pseudogene TRBV3-2), with unresolved D. V lost 2 bases, J lost 9 bases, and 11 bases lay in between. This CDR3 is 13 amino acids long. Germline values: CDR1 LGHDT, CDR2 YNNKEL (reference sequence). The chain's CDR3 is CASSQSGRGEQFF. The CDR3 DNA follows: TGTGCCAGCAGCCAATCGGGTCGAGGTGAGCAGTTCTTC.

This chain joins TRBV7-3 and TRBJ2-3; 7 bases line up with TRBD1. CDR3 length: 17 residues. The V gene end was trimmed by 5 bases and the J gene end by 3 bases; junction bases not matched to a gene: 14. Germline V gene data show CDR1 as SGHTA and CDR2 as FQGTGA. The CDR3 DNA follows: TGTGCCAGCAGCGCCCTACCACCGGGACAGATGACAGATACGCAGTATTTT. It translates to CASSALPPGQMTDTQYF.

The gene calls are TRBV21-1 and TRBJ1-1; whether TRBD1, the table's D call, matches the DNA was not checked. TRBV21-1 is shown as a pseudogene. The CDR3 loop spans 18 amino acids. CDR3 nucleotides: TGTGCCAGCAGCAAAGACGGATTCATAAAACAGGTCAACACTGAAGCTTTCTTT. As protein: CASSKDGFIKQVNTEAFF.

The chain combines TRBV5-6 with TRBJ1-2, with TRBD1 identical over 9 bases. Germline V gene sequence: CDR1 SGHDT, CDR2 YYEEEE. The trim removed 6 bases at V and 4 bases at J, leaving 13 bases unmatched. The CDR3 has 16 residues. CDR3 DNA: TGTGCCAGCATTTATAAGCCGGGACAGGGTGCCTATGGCTACACCTTC. This encodes CASIYKPGQGAYGYTF. The entire variable domain, with the rest obtained from reference TRBV5-6 and TRBJ1-2, is as follows: DAGVTQSPTHLIKTRGQQVTLRCSPKSGHDTVSWYQQALGQGPQFIFQYYEEEERQRGNFPDRFSGHQFPNYSSELNVNALLLGDSALYLCASIYKPGQGAYGYTFGSGTRLTVV.

This clone came up a few times. This chain joins TRBV6-5 and TRBJ1-2, with 7 bases aligning to TRBD1. Germline CDR1 MNHEY, CDR2 SVGAGI. The CDR3 spans 14 residues. Trimming cost V 6 bases and J 8 bases; bases outside gene matches: 12. The CDR3 spells CASRADRRFGGYTF. DNA of the CDR3: TGTGCCAGCAGAGCGGACAGGCGCTTTGGGGGCTACACCTTC.

The V call is TRBV27, the J call TRBJ2-2, with D maybe TRBD2 (6 bases). CDR3 length equals 15 residues. The germline V gene encodes CDR1 MNHEY and CDR2 SMNVEV (reference sequence). Deletions cut 3 bases from V and 2 bases from J, with 10 bases between. CDR3 bases: TGTGCCAGCAGTTTGAGGAGGGAAAACACCGGGGAGCTGTTTTTT. It yields the protein CASSLRRENTGELFF.

The chain carries TRBV28 and TRBJ2-5; D gene uncertain. The CDR3 length is 12 residues. The V gene's germline CDR1 is MDHEN and CDR2 SYDVKM. V lost 8 bases and J 6 bases, leaving 13 bases between the germline ends. CDR3 amino acids: CASLGSVQTQYF. The CDR3 region has the DNA TGTGCCAGCTTAGGCAGTGTACAGACCCAGTACTTC.

This clone was detected once. This sequence joins TRBV3-1 (or the pseudogene TRBV3-2) and TRBJ1-2; D is unresolved. Trimming left V 2 bases short and J 4 bases short, with 8 bases between. The germline V gene has CDR1 LGHDT and CDR2 YNNKEL (reference sequence). This CDR3 has 13 amino acids. This chain's CDR3 is CASSQLTAYGYTF. CDR3 DNA: TGTGCCAGCAGCCAACTTACAGCCTATGGCTACACCTTC.